This is a list of T cell receptor beta chains from one sample in a study of T cells in Graves' hyperthyroidism and ophthalmopathy. TCRdb reprocessed the multiplex PCR reads with MiXCR, giving one entry per CDR3 protein. The sample includes over 700,000 distinct CDR3 sequences, approximately 40% of them seen just once. The specimen was blood. The receptors derive from a young man with Graves' hyperthyroidism. Both conserved end residues are part of each CDR3. A D gene is named only where the DNA matches it firmly. Clone size, where shown, is once, few, many, or a class for clones that have expanded.

>NA|TRBV29-1|TRBJ1-1|NA
CSVKRRGANTEAFF
TGCAGCGTTAAAAGACGGGGAGCGAACACTGAAGCTTTCTTT
>TRBD1|TRBV20-1|TRBJ1-1|NA
CSASRTGGTEAFF
TGCAGTGCTAGTCGGACAGGGGGCACTGAAGCTTTCTTT
>NA|TRBV19|TRBJ1-1|few
CASRWGRQETEAFF
TGTGCCAGTAGATGGGGGAGGCAGGAGACCGAAGCTTTCTTT
>NA|TRBV10-3|TRBJ2-2|NA
CAISGSRGSDTGELFF
TGTGCCATCAGTGGATCGCGGGGTTCAGACACCGGGGAGCTGTTTTTT
>NA|TRBV9|TRBJ1-4|NA
CASSVESSTEKLFF
TGTGCCAGCAGCGTAGAATCCAGTACCGAAAAACTGTTTTTT
>NA|TRBV7-9|TRBJ1-5|few
CASSQVPWVTQPQHF
TGTGCCAGCAGCCAAGTTCCCTGGGTGACTCAGCCCCAGCATTTT
>NA|TRBV29-1|TRBJ2-5|NA
CSVGGPVETQYF
TGCAGCGTTGGGGGGCCGGTGGAGACCCAGTACTTC
>TRBD2|TRBV6-1|TRBJ2-2|NA
CASRALAGDEVGELFF
TGTGCCAGCCGAGCACTAGCGGGAGACGAGGTCGGGGAGCTGTTTTTT
>TRBD1|TRBV7-2|TRBJ1-6|few
CASSQTGMGYNSPLHF
TGTGCCAGCAGCCAGACAGGGATGGGCTATAATTCACCCCTCCACTTT
>TRBD1|TRBV10-3|TRBJ1-2|few
CAISGQGGYTF
TGTGCCATCAGCGGACAGGGAGGCTACACCTTC
>TRBD1|TRBV2|TRBJ2-7|many
CASTPGQKVEQYF
TGTGCCAGCACTCCGGGACAGAAGGTAGAGCAGTACTTC
>TRBD1|TRBV7-2|TRBJ2-7|few
CASSLGYRGVYEQYF
TGTGCCAGCAGCTTGGGATACAGGGGAGTCTACGAGCAGTACTTC
>NA|TRBV7-9|TRBJ1-1|once
CASSLAGALTEAFF
TGTGCCAGCAGCTTAGCAGGGGCACTCACTGAAGCTTTCTTT
>NA|TRBV7-9|TRBJ2-7|NA
CASSYRLSGAYEQYF
TGTGCCAGCAGCTATAGACTTAGCGGCGCCTACGAGCAGTACTTC
>TRBD1|TRBV20-1|TRBJ1-2|many
CSARDRADYGYTF
TGCAGTGCTCGGGACAGGGCTGACTATGGCTACACCTTC
>TRBD1|TRBV6-5|TRBJ1-1|NA
CASSLNAWMGQMAGIEAFF
TGTGCCAGCAGTCTTAACGCCTGGATGGGACAGATGGCTGGGATTGAAGCTTTCTTT
>NA|TRBV7-9|TRBJ2-6|many
CASTSPRTGANVLTF
TGTGCCAGCACCTCTCCGAGAACTGGGGCCAACGTCCTGACTTTC
>NA|TRBV20-1|TRBJ1-2|many
CSARDTRDGGYTF
TGCAGTGCTAGAGATACGAGGGATGGAGGCTACACCTTC
>NA|TRBV7-2|TRBJ2-6|few
CASSPLAARSGANVLTF
TGTGCCAGCAGCCCACTGGCCGCCCGCTCTGGGGCCAACGTCCTGACTTTC
>NA|TRBV15|TRBJ2-5|many
CATSREGGQETQYF
TGTGCCACCAGCAGAGAAGGGGGGCAAGAGACCCAGTACTTC
>NA|TRBV4-1|TRBJ1-5|NA
CASSQDRAASNQPQHF
TGCGCCAGCAGCCAAGATCGGGCGGCCTCCAATCAGCCCCAGCATTTT
>NA|TRBV19|TRBJ1-5|many
CASSIGSQPQPQHF
TGTGCCAGTAGTATAGGCTCCCAACCTCAGCCCCAGCATTTT
>TRBD2|TRBV2|TRBJ2-5|NA
CASSLGGGFQETQYF
TGTGCCAGCAGCCTCGGGGGAGGGTTCCAAGAGACCCAGTACTTC